Listed here are 31 T cell receptor beta chains from one sample, sequenced in a study of T cells after yellow fever vaccination. TCRdb recomputed calls from the 5' RACE reads with MiXCR, one row per CDR3 protein. The data contain over 250,000 distinct CDR3 sequences, around 5.3% of them singletons. Material: CD4+ T cells sorted from PBMCs, obtained on the day of the yellow fever booster vaccination. These TCRs come from a young man who received the YFV17D yellow fever vaccine.

In its sample, this clonotype was seen a few times. V usage is TRBV20-1 and J usage is TRBJ1-2, with a tentative D call TRBD1 (6 bases). There are 14 residues in the CDR3. Germline CDR1 and CDR2: DFQATT and SNEGSKA (reference sequence). V gave up 3 bases and J gave up 2 bases, with 13 bases separating them. In nucleotides, the CDR3 is TGCAGTGCTAGTACAGGGAGGGCGAACTATGGCTACACCTTC. Protein: CSASTGRANYGYTF.

CDR3 sequence reads: CASSQLSYEQYF. The CDR3 region has the DNA TGTGCCAGCAGTCAGCTCTCCTACGAGCAGTACTTC. This chain uses TRBV12-3 or TRBV12-4 with TRBJ2-7; D unclear. The germline V and J ends were trimmed by 5 bases and 0 bases, with 5 bases remaining between them. The CDR3 runs 12 residues.

This clonotype has at least ten counts. This chain uses TRBV27 with TRBJ2-1; D is unclear. V was shortened by 4 bases and J by 6 bases, with 4 bases between the two germline ends. The length of the CDR3 is 11 residues. In germline, CDR1 is MNHEY, CDR2 SMNVEV (reference sequence). CDR3 sequence (DNA): TGTGCCAGCAGTTCCCGCAATGAGCAGTTCTTC. It encodes CASSSRNEQFF.

In its sample, this clonotype was seen many times. This sequence joins TRBV6-5 and TRBJ2-3, with TRBD2 identical over 8 bases. The V gene end was trimmed by 1 base and the J gene end by 5 bases; junction bases not matched to a gene: 5. Germline CDR1 is MNHEY and CDR2 is SVGAGI. The CDR3 contains 15 residues. DNA for the CDR3: TGTGCCAGCAGTTACTTGGGACTAGGGGGAGATACGCAGTATTTT. Residues: CASSYLGLGGDTQYF.

The chain has TRBV4-3 and TRBJ2-5, with a weak D call TRBD1 (7 bases). This CDR3 region has 14 residues. In germline, CDR1 is LGHNA, CDR2 YSLEER. V lost 3 bases, J lost 4 bases, and 12 bases lay in between. CDR3 sequence (DNA): TGCGCCAGCAGCCAGGAGGGGACAGCAGAGACCCAGTACTTC. It yields the protein CASSQEGTAETQYF.

The J gene is TRBJ2-3, the V gene TRBV5-1; 8 positions match TRBD2. CDR1 and CDR2 from the germline V gene are SGHRS and YFSETQ. The CDR3 length is 15 residues. The V segment lost 2 bases and the J segment 0 bases; nucleotides outside the gene matches: 2. For the CDR3, the DNA is TGCGCCAGCAGCTTTAGCGGGACTAGCACAGATACGCAGTATTTT. As protein: CASSFSGTSTDTQYF.

The chain joins TRBV4-2 to TRBJ2-2; D perhaps matches TRBD1 (6 bases). Germline CDR1 and CDR2: LGHNA and YNFKEQ. Trimming pared 4 bases from V and 2 bases from J, leaving 14 bases between. This CDR3 has 16 residues. The CDR3 DNA follows: TGTGCCAGCAGCCCCTACGGCAGGGGAAACACCGGGGAGCTGTTTTTT. Residues: CASSPYGRGNTGELFF.

The sample holds many counts of this clonotype. The V and J genes are TRBV5-1 and TRBJ1-1; 9 bases are shared with TRBD1. J lost 5 bases, V lost 0 bases, and 17 bases had no gene match. The germline gives CDR1 SGHRS, CDR2 YFSETQ. This CDR3 has 19 amino acids. DNA of the CDR3: TGCGCCAGCAGCTTGGGGGTTATCAGTGCCGGGACAGGGAGGACTGAAGCTTTCTTT. Translated, it gives CASSLGVISAGTGRTEAFF.

This clonotype was seen only a few times. This sequence joins TRBV7-2 and TRBJ1-2; 9 bases are a match to TRBD1. J gave up 7 bases and V 3 bases, and 6 bases lay outside the gene matches. Looked up from germline, CDR1 is SGHTA and CDR2 is FQGNSA. This CDR3 contains 14 residues. CDR3 amino acids: CASSLDRGSSGYTF. CDR3 nucleotide sequence: TGTGCCAGCAGCTTGGACAGGGGTTCGAGTGGCTACACCTTC.

This clonotype has just a few counts. The chain carries TRBV7-8 and TRBJ2-7, with D hard to call. The V and J ends lost 0 bases and 1 base respectively, with 7 bases between them. The length of the CDR3 is 14 residues. Germline loops: CDR1 SGHVS, CDR2 FQNEAQ. The CDR3 loop is CASSLAGQSYEQYF. The CDR3 DNA is TGTGCCAGCAGCTTAGCTGGGCAGTCCTACGAGCAGTACTTC.

Ten or more counts support this clonotype. The CDR3 nucleotides are TGTGCCAGCAGCCATCGACAGGGCGTAAGCTATGGCTACACCTTC. Amino acid sequence: CASSHRQGVSYGYTF. V and J are TRBV6-1 and TRBJ1-2, with 7 bases aligning to TRBD1. The V gene end was trimmed by 6 bases and the J gene end by 4 bases; junction bases not matched to a gene: 11. This CDR3 is 15 amino acids long. Germline V gene data show CDR1 as MNHNS and CDR2 as SASEGT.

Ten or more counts support this clonotype. J is TRBJ1-2 and V is TRBV7-2; D is unclear. Germline V CDR1 and CDR2: SGHTA, FQGNSA. This CDR3 region has 14 residues. V lost 2 bases, J lost 5 bases, and 12 bases lay in between. CDR3 bases: TGTGCCAGCAGCTTAAATGGAGTGGGGTATGGCTACACCTTC. This codes for CASSLNGVGYGYTF.

This clonotype was counted ten times or more. The V call is TRBV20-1, the J call TRBJ2-4, with TRBD1 matching 9 bases. CDR3 size: 15 residues. Germline V CDR1 and CDR2: DFQATT, SNEGSKA (reference sequence). Germline trimming cut 5 bases from V and 5 bases from J; bases unmatched to any gene: 10. CDR3 nucleotides: TGCAGTGCTCCTAATCCGGGACAGGGCCAAAACATTCAGTACTTC. Translation: CSAPNPGQGQNIQYF.

V is TRBV5-1 and J is TRBJ2-7; D gene ambiguous. The CDR3 runs 12 residues. Germline CDR1 SGHRS, CDR2 YFSETQ. V was trimmed by 4 bases and J by 2 bases, leaving 7 bases between them. The CDR3: CASSREPYEQYF. For the CDR3, the DNA is TGCGCCAGCAGCCGTGAACCCTACGAGCAGTACTTC. The full variable domain, completed using reference TRBV5-1 and TRBJ2-7, is KAGVTQTPRYLIKTRGQQVTLSCSPISGHRSVSWYQQTPGQGLQFLFEYFSETQRNKGNFPGRFSGRQFSNSRSEMNVSTLELGDSALYLCASSREPYEQYFGPGTRLTVT.

The sample holds many counts of this clonotype. The V gene is TRBV6-5, the J gene TRBJ1-2, with 9 bases fitting TRBD1. Germline-derived CDR1 and CDR2 are MNHEY and SVGAGI. The CDR3 covers 15 residues. Trimming took 5 bases from V and 8 from J; bases not matched to a gene: 12. CDR3 sequence reads: CASSLTGGAPRGYTF. CDR3 in DNA: TGTGCCAGCAGTCTAACAGGGGGCGCCCCGAGGGGCTACACCTTC.

This clonotype was counted many times. The chain uses TRBV5-1 and TRBJ1-1, with 8 bases that match TRBD1. Germline assignment: CDR1 SGHRS and CDR2 YFSETQ. The CDR3 is made up of 13 amino acids. The junction had 3 bases not matched to a gene; V was cut back by 4 bases and J by 4 bases. The DNA for the CDR3 is TGCGCCAGCAGCGAAACAGGGGGCACTGAAGCTTTCTTT. This encodes CASSETGGTEAFF.

This clonotype was found many times. This chain links TRBV28 with TRBJ2-1; D possibly corresponds to TRBD1 (5 bases). Germline CDR1 reads MDHEN; CDR2 reads SYDVKM. Trimming took 7 bases from V and 0 from J, leaving 10 bases between them. The CDR3 covers 14 residues. In DNA, the CDR3 is TGTGCCAGCACCCGACAGTCCTCCTACAATGAGCAGTTCTTC. This sequence encodes CASTRQSSYNEQFF.

This clonotype occurred a few times. The rearrangement joins TRBV28 to TRBJ2-5; D may correspond to TRBD1 or TRBD2 (6 bases each). CDR1 MDHEN and CDR2 SYDVKM come from the germline V gene. Trimming removed 5 bases from V and 4 bases from J, with 14 bases in between. The CDR3 length is 14 residues. CDR3 region: CASSIGGPGETQYF. The CDR3 DNA reads as TGTGCCAGCAGTATAGGGGGGCCCGGAGAGACCCAGTACTTC.

This chain connects TRBV9 to TRBJ2-2; D unclear. This CDR3 has 15 amino acids. The V end lost 0 bases, the J end lost 4 bases, and 10 bases lay between the germline ends. CDR1 and CDR2 (germline): SGDLS, YYNGEE. The CDR3 sequence: CASSVEWTATGELFF. CDR3 sequence (DNA): TGTGCCAGCAGCGTAGAATGGACGGCCACCGGGGAGCTGTTTTTT.

The J gene is TRBJ2-1, the V gene TRBV6-2 or TRBV6-3, with TRBD1 identical over 7 bases. The J segment lost 10 bases and the V segment lost 5 bases, leaving 17 bases of the junction unmatched. Germline CDR1 and CDR2: MNHEY and SVGEGT. This CDR3 region has 16 residues. The CDR3 spells CASSPLTGFRGVEQFF. The CDR3 DNA follows: TGTGCCAGCAGTCCGTTGACAGGGTTTCGTGGGGTCGAGCAGTTCTTC.

This clonotype was seen repeatedly, ten times or more. The rearrangement uses TRBV5-6 and TRBJ2-5; 8 nucleotides align to TRBD2. Germline V gives CDR1 SGHDT, CDR2 YYEEEE. The CDR3 covers 16 residues. J gave up 7 bases and V 2 bases, and 13 bases lay outside the gene matches. CDR3 in amino acids: CASSLYGLAGGRTQYF. CDR3 DNA: TGTGCCAGCAGCTTATACGGACTTGCGGGGGGCCGGACCCAGTACTTC. The full variable domain, in which reference TRBV5-6 and TRBJ2-5 provide the parts outside the CDR3, is DAGVTQSPTHLIKTRGQQVTLRCSPKSGHDTVSWYQQALGQGPQFIFQYYEEEERQRGNFPDRFSGHQFPNYSSELNVNALLLGDSALYLCASSLYGLAGGRTQYFGPGTRLLVL.

Ten or more counts support this clonotype. V is TRBV28 and J is TRBJ2-3; maybe TRBD2 (7 bases). The germline V gene has CDR1 MDHEN and CDR2 SYDVKM. V lost 7 bases to trimming and J lost 12 bases, with 17 bases between them. The CDR3 sequence is 12 residues long. The DNA of the CDR3 is TGTGCCAGCACCAGCGCGGGGGCCTTACAGTATTTT. Residues: CASTSAGALQYF.

This clonotype was observed at least ten times. This chain connects TRBV12-3 or TRBV12-4 to TRBJ2-3, with 8 bases identical to TRBD2. Unmatched junction bases numbered 11, after V lost 6 bases and J lost 6 bases. The CDR3 runs to 15 residues. The CDR3 is CASSRRGGFGDTQYF. Here the CDR3 DNA reads TGTGCCAGCAGCCGCCGGGGGGGCTTCGGGGATACGCAGTATTTT.

This clonotype showed up just a few times. The gene calls are TRBV7-2 and TRBJ1-2; 7 bases agree with TRBD1. The CDR3 sequence is 15 residues long. The ends lost 1 base at V and 4 bases at J; junction bases unmatched: 6. CDR1 and CDR2 from the germline V gene are SGHTA and FQGNSA. The CDR3 sequence: CASSLGTGGLYGYTF. In DNA, the CDR3 is TGTGCCAGCAGCTTAGGGACAGGAGGACTCTATGGCTACACCTTC.

The table lists this clonotype with many counts. This chain joins TRBV4-2 and TRBJ1-3; no reliable D call. The germline V and J ends were trimmed by 5 bases and 0 bases, with 11 bases remaining between them. This CDR3 is 15 amino acids long. The germline V gene has CDR1 LGHNA and CDR2 YNFKEQ. The CDR3 DNA reads TGTGCCAGCAGCGACCGAGGGAGCTCTGGAAACACCATATATTTT. It encodes CASSDRGSSGNTIYF.

V and J are TRBV20-1 and TRBJ2-1; 7 positions match TRBD1. Looked up from germline, CDR1 is DFQATT and CDR2 is SNEGSKA (reference sequence). The V segment lost 0 bases and the J segment 6 bases; nucleotides outside the gene matches: 8. CDR3 length equals 15 residues. The CDR3 loop reads CSARDLRQGVNEQFF. CDR3 coding DNA: TGCAGTGCTAGAGATCTGAGGCAGGGGGTCAATGAGCAGTTCTTC.

This clonotype was counted at least ten times. V usage is TRBV5-1 and J usage is TRBJ2-2, with unresolved D. V lost 0 bases and J 5 bases, leaving 11 bases between the germline ends. The CDR3 is made up of 15 amino acids. The germline V gene has CDR1 SGHRS and CDR2 YFSETQ. CDR3 residues: CASSLGAPRTGELFF. The CDR3 coding sequence is TGCGCCAGCAGCTTGGGGGCCCCTAGGACCGGGGAGCTGTTTTTT. Supplemented by reference TRBV5-1 and TRBJ2-2, the full variable domain reads KAGVTQTPRYLIKTRGQQVTLSCSPISGHRSVSWYQQTPGQGLQFLFEYFSETQRNKGNFPGRFSGRQFSNSRSEMNVSTLELGDSALYLCASSLGAPRTGELFFGEGSRLTVL.

This clonotype was seen a few times. This chain uses TRBV7-9 with TRBJ1-1, with unresolved D. Germline CDR1 is SEHNR and CDR2 is FQNEAQ (reference sequence). The CDR3 runs to 12 residues. V lost 2 bases to trimming and J lost 7 bases, with 8 bases between them. The DNA of the CDR3 is TGTGCCAGCAGCTTACAAGGCAGTGAAGCTTTCTTT. Its protein is CASSLQGSEAFF.

The CDR3 nucleotides are TGTGCCAGCAGAACTCTTACAGGGACCTCCAATCAGCCCCAGCATTTT. Its translation is CASRTLTGTSNQPQHF. This chain links TRBV6-2 or TRBV6-3 with TRBJ1-5, with a tentative D call TRBD1 (6 bases). The CDR3 has 16 residues. Trimming shortened V by 6 bases and J by 3 bases, and 18 bases separated the two germline ends. Per germline, CDR1 MNHEY and CDR2 SVGEGT.

The DNA of the CDR3 is TGTGCCAGTAGTCAAGATACGCAGTATTTT. Amino acids: CASSQDTQYF. This chain links TRBV19 with TRBJ2-3; D not certain. CDR1 is LNHDA and CDR2 is SQIVND in the germline V gene (reference sequence). The CDR3 sequence is 10 residues long. Trimming stripped 5 bases from V and 5 bases from J, with 2 bases between.

This chain uses TRBV7-2 with TRBJ1-6; a possible D gene is TRBD1 (5 bases). The CDR3 runs to 15 residues. CDR1 SGHTA and CDR2 FQGNSA come from the germline V gene. Between the trimmed V and J ends, which lost 2 bases and 10 bases, there was a span of 15 bases. The CDR3 bases are TGTGCCAGCAGCTTAAGTGACCCGGGGGTGTCACCCCTCCACTTT. It translates to CASSLSDPGVSPLHF.